Below, 15 T cell receptor beta chains from the same sample are listed, as sequenced in a study of T-cell reconstitution after alpha-beta-depleted transplantation in children. The TCRbeta library was prepared with unique molecular identifiers. One entry per CDR3 protein results from TCRdb running MiXCR on the PCR reads. The sample includes approximately 640,000 distinct CDR3 sequences, around 16% of them seen just once. The material was PBMCs from the stem cell graft donor, obtained from the stem cell graft. The receptor set was obtained from a human donor who donated a stem cell graft to a child with acute myeloid leukemia.

Many counts were recorded for this clonotype. The chain employs TRBV13 and TRBJ2-7; 9 bases map to TRBD1. Germline-derived CDR1 and CDR2 are PRHDT and FYEKMQ (reference sequence). Trimming removed 1 base from V and 5 bases from J; junction bases left unmatched: 6. The CDR3 loop spans 15 amino acids. The CDR3 here is CASSLAGQGGDEQYF. The DNA of the CDR3 is TGTGCCAGCAGCTTAGCGGGACAGGGTGGGGACGAGCAGTACTTC.

As to this clonotype: A much more abundant neighbour one base away suggests this may be a read error. The genes are TRBV6-5 and TRBJ1-5; D possibly corresponds to TRBD1 (5 bases). This CDR3 spans 15 amino acids. Looked up from germline, CDR1 is MNHEY and CDR2 is SVGAGI. Trimming removed 1 base at V and 5 bases at J, with 12 bases between. CDR3 coding DNA: TGTGCCAGCAGTTACTTAATGGGGGAGTATCAGCCCCAGCATTTT. Translating gives CASSYLMGEYQPQHF.

Many counts were recorded for this clonotype. This chain uses TRBV20-1 with TRBJ1-2; no clear D gene. The CDR3 is made up of 13 amino acids. Trimming took 2 bases from V and 10 from J, leaving 17 bases between them. Germline CDR1 and CDR2: DFQATT and SNEGSKA (reference sequence). The CDR3 DNA sequence: TGCAGTGCTAGAAACCCTTCTTCCCTGACCTACACCTTC. This translates into CSARNPSSLTYTF.

This clonotype has more than one count but fewer than ten. The J gene is TRBJ1-4, the V gene TRBV18, with D perhaps matching TRBD1 (6 bases). Germline V gene data show CDR1 as KGHSH and CDR2 as LQKENI. This CDR3 contains 15 residues. Deletions cut 4 bases from V and 8 bases from J, with 17 bases between. In DNA form, the CDR3 reads TGTGCCAGCTCACTGGGCGGCGCAGGGGTCGAAAAACTGTTTTTT. Translation gives CASSLGGAGVEKLFF.

The chain combines TRBV12-3 or TRBV12-4 with TRBJ2-3; possible D gene TRBD1, 6 bases. The CDR3 spans 14 residues. Trimming stripped 5 bases from V and 3 bases from J, with 12 bases between. CDR3 protein: CASSKIRGTDTQYF. In nucleotides, the CDR3 is TGTGCCAGCAGTAAAATCAGGGGAACAGATACGCAGTATTTT.

In regard to this clonotype: A much larger clone is a single base away; this may be a read error. The chain employs TRBV7-2 and TRBJ2-1, with TRBD2 matching over 13 bases. Germline-derived CDR1 and CDR2 are SGHTA and FQGNSA. This CDR3 is built from 15 residues. CDR3 protein: CSSSKLAGGYSEQFF. Written as DNA, the CDR3 is TGTTCCAGCAGCAAACTAGCGGGGGGGTACAGTGAGCAGTTCTTC.

This chain joins TRBV11-1 and TRBJ2-1; 7 bases map to TRBD1. Germline-derived CDR1 and CDR2 are SGHAT and FQDESV (reference sequence). The CDR3 runs to 18 residues. V gave up 6 bases and J gave up 0 bases; unmatched junction bases: 14. CDR3 in amino acids: CASRSGTAIKGSYNEQFF. In DNA, the CDR3 is TGTGCCAGCAGATCCGGGACAGCGATAAAGGGCTCCTACAATGAGCAGTTCTTC.

At least ten counts were recorded for this clonotype. This rearrangement joins TRBV29-1 to TRBJ1-1; no firm D call. Germline loops: CDR1 SQVTM, CDR2 ANQGSEA. V lost 4 bases and J lost 0, with 3 bases in between. The CDR3 runs to 11 residues. CDR3 sequence: CSVGLNTEAFF. The CDR3 bases are TGCAGCGTTGGGTTGAACACTGAAGCTTTCTTT.

This clonotype was observed at least ten times. The rearrangement links TRBV7-2 to TRBJ2-1; 7 bases map to TRBD1. Germline loops: CDR1 SGHTA, CDR2 FQGNSA. The CDR3 consists of 15 residues. V shed 2 bases and J 2 bases; nucleotides not matched to a gene: 3. CDR3 bases: TGTGCCAGCAGCTTAAGTCAGGGGGCCTACAATGAGCAGTTCTTC. Its protein product is CASSLSQGAYNEQFF. Combining the CDR3 with reference TRBV7-2 and TRBJ2-1 gives the whole variable domain GAGVSQSPSNKVTEKGKDVELRCDPISGHTALYWYRQSLGQGLEFLIYFQGNSAPDKSGLPSDRFSAERTGGSVSTLTIQRTQQEDSAVYLCASSLSQGAYNEQFFGPGTRLTVL.

This chain uses TRBV4-3 with TRBJ2-2, with a possible D match to TRBD2 (6 bases). This CDR3 comprises 13 residues. Deletions cut 4 bases from V and 9 bases from J, with 12 bases between. Germline CDR1 reads LGHNA; CDR2 reads YSLEER. The CDR3 bases are TGCGCCAGCAGCCCGCGCGGGGATCGGGAGCTGTTTTTT. It yields the protein CASSPRGDRELFF.

This clonotype was counted between two and nine times. This chain uses TRBV4-2 with TRBJ2-5; 7 bases fit TRBD2. Unmatched junction bases numbered 10, after V lost 3 bases and J lost 9 bases. The CDR3 sequence is 14 residues long. Germline V gives CDR1 LGHNA, CDR2 YNFKEQ. This chain's CDR3 is CASSQALASQAQYF. CDR3 bases: TGTGCCAGCAGCCAGGCACTAGCGTCACAAGCCCAGTACTTC.

The sample holds many counts of this clonotype. The rearrangement uses TRBV15 and TRBJ1-5; weak D call: TRBD1 (6 bases). The CDR3 spans 13 residues. Germline values: CDR1 LNHNV, CDR2 YYDKDF (reference sequence). Trimming removed 1 base from V and 9 bases from J, with 10 bases in between. CDR3 nucleotide sequence: TGTGCCACCAGCAGAGTAGAAGGGGGGCCCCAGCATTTT. Translation gives CATSRVEGGPQHF. The entire variable domain, with the rest obtained from reference TRBV15 and TRBJ1-5, is as follows: DAMVIQNPRYQVTQFGKPVTLSCSQTLNHNVMYWYQQKSSQAPKLLFHYYDKDFNNEADTPDNFQSRRPNTSFCFLDIRSPGLGDTAMYLCATSRVEGGPQHFGDGTRLSIL.

This clonotype has a count of ten or more. The V gene is TRBV7-3, the J gene TRBJ2-5; possible D gene TRBD2, 6 bases. In germline, CDR1 is SGHTA, CDR2 FQGTGA. V was cut by 5 bases and J by 1 base, with 11 bases left in between. This CDR3 spans 14 amino acids. As DNA, the CDR3 is TGTGCCAGCAGCCCGGTGGGGGGCCAAGAGACCCAGTACTTC. This translates into CASSPVGGQETQYF.

This clonotype was observed at least ten times. The chain links TRBV5-1 to TRBJ2-3, with 7 bases fitting TRBD1. Losses at the gene ends were 4 bases for V and 2 bases for J; bases not matched to a gene: 10. The CDR3 is 16 residues long. From germline, CDR1 is SGHRS and CDR2 YFSETQ. Here the CDR3 DNA reads TGCGCCAGCAGCCTACAGGGGACACCCCCCACAGATACGCAGTATTTT. This encodes CASSLQGTPPTDTQYF.

The gene calls are TRBV4-1 and TRBJ2-3; possible D gene TRBD2, 5 bases. This CDR3 is built from 15 residues. The germline CDR1 and CDR2 sequences are MGHRA and YSYEKL. Between the trimmed V and J ends, which lost 1 base and 0 bases, there was a span of 8 bases. CDR3 residues: CASSQVEASTDTQYF. The CDR3 nucleotides are TGCGCCAGCAGCCAAGTGGAGGCTAGCACAGATACGCAGTATTTT.